Listed below are T cell receptor beta chains from one sample, sequenced in a study of CD8 T cells in ankylosing spondylitis. TCRdb re-analysed the 5' RACE reads in MiXCR, keeping a single row per CDR3 protein. The data hold roughly 68,000 distinct CDR3 sequences, with about 6.2% observed a single time. Sequencing used synovial fluid, either unsorted or a sorted T cell fraction (not recorded which). The receptors originated from a male donor with ankylosing spondylitis. Both conserved end residues are part of each CDR3. Fields, in order: V gene, clone size, D gene, J gene, CDR3 DNA, CDR3 protein. A D gene is named only where the DNA matches it firmly. The listing skips clone size in some rows; elsewhere it reads once, few, many or a size class.

v_gene: TRBV7-3; abundance: NA; d_gene: NA; j_gene: TRBJ2-3; CDR3nt: TGTGCCAGCAGCCCCCAGGCTAGCTTTTCCCAAATTAGCACAGATACGCAGTATTTT; CDR3aa: CASSPQASFSQISTDTQYF
v_gene: TRBV6-2/TRBV6-3; abundance: many; d_gene: TRBD2; j_gene: TRBJ2-7; CDR3nt: TGTGCCAGCAGTTACTCGGCGGGAGGGAGCTCCTACGAGCAGTACTTC; CDR3aa: CASSYSAGGSSYEQYF
v_gene: TRBV12-3/TRBV12-4; abundance: few; d_gene: TRBD1; j_gene: TRBJ2-3; CDR3nt: TGTGCCAGCAGTTCCCAGACAGGGGGTGTGGGCACAGATACGCAGTATTTT; CDR3aa: CASSSQTGGVGTDTQYF
v_gene: TRBV27; abundance: many; d_gene: NA; j_gene: TRBJ1-2; CDR3nt: TGTGCCAGCAGTTTGGTATCCCGTGGCTATGGCTACACCTTC; CDR3aa: CASSLVSRGYGYTF
v_gene: TRBV30; abundance: many; d_gene: NA; j_gene: TRBJ2-1; CDR3nt: TGTGCCTGGAGCCGGGGGGCGGGAGTGGTCTATGAGCAGTTCTTC; CDR3aa: CAWSRGAGVVYEQFF
v_gene: TRBV24-1; abundance: few; d_gene: NA; j_gene: TRBJ2-2; CDR3nt: TGTGCCACCAGTTCAATAGGAAATAGCGGTGGATTTACCGGGGAGCTGTTTTTT; CDR3aa: CATSSIGNSGGFTGELFF
v_gene: TRBV10-3; abundance: many; d_gene: TRBD1; j_gene: TRBJ1-2; CDR3nt: TGTGCCATCAGTGGGGGACAGGGGTTTGGTACTGGCTACACCTTC; CDR3aa: CAISGGQGFGTGYTF
v_gene: TRBV3-1; abundance: few; d_gene: TRBD1; j_gene: TRBJ2-1; CDR3nt: TGTGCCAGCAGCCAATCCGGGACAGGGATAAGTGAGCAGTTCTTC; CDR3aa: CASSQSGTGISEQFF
v_gene: TRBV3-1; abundance: many; d_gene: NA; j_gene: TRBJ2-7; CDR3nt: TGTGCCAGCAGCCGATCCCCCACCCTGCGGTACGAGCAGTACTTC; CDR3aa: CASSRSPTLRYEQYF
v_gene: TRBV5-1; abundance: many; d_gene: TRBD2; j_gene: TRBJ2-3; CDR3nt: TGCGCCAGCAGCAAGGGACTAGCCCAAGCTAGCACAGATACGCAGTATTTT; CDR3aa: CASSKGLAQASTDTQYF
v_gene: TRBV20-1; abundance: many; d_gene: NA; j_gene: TRBJ2-7; CDR3nt: TGCAGTGCGTCACCCTCCGCCCACGAGCAGTACTTC; CDR3aa: CSASPSAHEQYF
v_gene: TRBV20-1; abundance: many; d_gene: TRBD1; j_gene: TRBJ2-6; CDR3nt: TGCAGTCTGGCAGGGGGACGCACTACTTCCTCTGGGGCCAACGTCCTGACTTTC; CDR3aa: CSLAGGRTTSSGANVLTF
v_gene: TRBV28; abundance: many; d_gene: NA; j_gene: TRBJ1-6; CDR3nt: TGTGCCACGACGAGAAGGGGGAATTCACCCCTCCACTTT; CDR3aa: CATTRRGNSPLHF
v_gene: TRBV28; abundance: many; d_gene: NA; j_gene: TRBJ2-1; CDR3nt: TGTGCCAGCAGGCGCGGGGCCCGAGTACATGAGCAGTTCTTC; CDR3aa: CASRRGARVHEQFF
v_gene: TRBV11-3; abundance: few; d_gene: TRBD2; j_gene: TRBJ2-1; CDR3nt: TGTGCCAGCAGCTACGGACTAGCGTTAGGCGAGCAGTTCTTC; CDR3aa: CASSYGLALGEQFF
v_gene: TRBV3-1; abundance: many; d_gene: NA; j_gene: TRBJ2-7; CDR3nt: TGTGCCAGCAGCCAAGCCCCCTCGGCGTACTACGAGCAGTACTTC; CDR3aa: CASSQAPSAYYEQYF
v_gene: TRBV6-2/TRBV6-3; abundance: many; d_gene: TRBD2; j_gene: TRBJ2-7; CDR3nt: TGTGCCAGCAGTTTCTTGAGGACTAGCGATACCTACGAGCAGTACTTC; CDR3aa: CASSFLRTSDTYEQYF
v_gene: TRBV3-1; abundance: many; d_gene: TRBD2; j_gene: TRBJ2-7; CDR3nt: TGTGCCAGCAGCCTCAAGCAGGAGACCTCTAGCGGGAGGGCCCGGGAGCAGTACTTC; CDR3aa: CASSLKQETSSGRAREQYF
v_gene: TRBV3-1; abundance: many; d_gene: NA; j_gene: TRBJ1-1; CDR3nt: TGTGCCAGCAGCCAGGGGGGGATCACTGAAGCTTTCTTT; CDR3aa: CASSQGGITEAFF
v_gene: TRBV20-1; abundance: many; d_gene: NA; j_gene: TRBJ2-1; CDR3nt: TGCAGTGCCCTCCCTCCCGTGGGGGGCAATGAGCAGTTCTTC; CDR3aa: CSALPPVGGNEQFF
v_gene: TRBV2; abundance: NA; d_gene: NA; j_gene: TRBJ1-1; CDR3nt: TGTGCCAGCAGTGGACGGACTCCGGTTATCACTGAAGCTTTCTTT; CDR3aa: CASSGRTPVITEAFF
v_gene: TRBV28; abundance: many; d_gene: NA; j_gene: TRBJ2-1; CDR3nt: TGTGCCAGCAGTGAGCGAAGGACGAAGCAGTTCTTC; CDR3aa: CASSERRTKQFF
v_gene: TRBV28; abundance: NA; d_gene: NA; j_gene: TRBJ2-5; CDR3nt: TGTGCCACCCACCTTGGGGGAGAGACCCAGTACTTC; CDR3aa: CATHLGGETQYF
v_gene: TRBV20-1; abundance: NA; d_gene: TRBD2; j_gene: TRBJ2-7; CDR3nt: TGCAGTGCTATCGGACTAGCGGGAGAGACCTACGAGCAGTACTTC; CDR3aa: CSAIGLAGETYEQYF
v_gene: TRBV6-1; abundance: many; d_gene: NA; j_gene: TRBJ2-7; CDR3nt: TGTGCCAGCAGTCCGTCCCTAGACTCCTACGAGCAGTACTTC; CDR3aa: CASSPSLDSYEQYF
v_gene: TRBV4-1; abundance: many; d_gene: NA; j_gene: TRBJ2-1; CDR3nt: TGCGCCAGCAGCCAAGATTTCGCCCGAGTGCGGTTCTTC; CDR3aa: CASSQDFARVRFF